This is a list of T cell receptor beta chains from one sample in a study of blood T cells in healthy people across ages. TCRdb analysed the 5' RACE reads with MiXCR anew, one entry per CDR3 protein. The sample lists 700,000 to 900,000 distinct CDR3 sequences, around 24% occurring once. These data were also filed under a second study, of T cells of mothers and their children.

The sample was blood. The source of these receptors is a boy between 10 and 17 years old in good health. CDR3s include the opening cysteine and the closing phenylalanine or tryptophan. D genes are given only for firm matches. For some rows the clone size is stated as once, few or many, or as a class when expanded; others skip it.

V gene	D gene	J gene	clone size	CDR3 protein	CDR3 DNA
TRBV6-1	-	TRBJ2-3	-	CASSEIGGWGTDTQYF	TGTGCCAGCAGTGAAATTGGGGGATGGGGCACAGATACGCAGTATTTT
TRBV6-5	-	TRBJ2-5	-	CASSYRTKKETQYF	TGTGCCAGCAGTTACCGGACGAAAAAAGAGACCCAGTACTTC
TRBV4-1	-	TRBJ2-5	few	CASSHWGRPETQYF	TGCGCCAGCAGCCATTGGGGGAGGCCAGAGACCCAGTACTTC
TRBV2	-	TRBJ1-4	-	CASIDGVTEKLFF	TGTGCCAGCATCGACGGGGTCACGGAAAAACTGTTTTTT
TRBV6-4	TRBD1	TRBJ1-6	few	CASSDSRQGVSPLHF	TGTGCCAGCAGTGACTCTAGACAGGGAGTTTCACCCCTCCACTTT
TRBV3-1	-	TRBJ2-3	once	CASSQEVASDTQYF	TGTGCCAGCAGCCAAGAAGTAGCCTCGGATACGCAGTATTTT
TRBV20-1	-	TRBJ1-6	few	CSATVSSYNSPLHF	TGCAGTGCTACCGTGAGCTCCTATAATTCACCCCTCCACTTT
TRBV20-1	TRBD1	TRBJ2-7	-	CSAARDSSYEQYF	TGCAGTGCTGCCCGGGACAGCTCCTACGAGCAGTACTTC
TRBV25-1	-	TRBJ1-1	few	CASTRGQGEAFF	TGTGCCAGCACCCGTGGCCAGGGGGAAGCTTTCTTT
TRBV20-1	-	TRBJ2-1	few	CSAEVYYYEQFF	TGCAGTGCGGAGGTGTACTACTATGAGCAGTTCTTC
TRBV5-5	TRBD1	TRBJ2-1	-	CASSFLTGGNNEQFF	TGTGCCAGCAGCTTTTTGACAGGGGGGAACAATGAGCAGTTCTTC
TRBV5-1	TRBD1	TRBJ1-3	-	CASSLSTGGPGNTIYF	TGCGCCAGCAGCTTATCAACAGGGGGCCCCGGAAACACCATATATTTT
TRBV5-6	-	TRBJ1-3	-	CASRLRGGTIYF	TGTGCCAGCAGGCTGCGGGGTGGCACCATATATTTT
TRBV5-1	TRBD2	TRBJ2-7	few	CASSFAGTSVLYEQYF	TGCGCCAGCAGCTTTGCCGGGACTAGCGTCCTCTACGAGCAGTACTTC
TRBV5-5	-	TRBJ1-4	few	CASSVTGYSEKLFF	TGTGCCAGCAGCGTAACAGGGTATAGTGAAAAACTGTTTTTT
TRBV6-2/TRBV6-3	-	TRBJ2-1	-	CASNLRTDSYNEQFF	TGTGCCAGCAATCTCAGGACAGATTCCTACAATGAGCAGTTCTTC
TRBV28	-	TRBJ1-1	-	CASSLAAGGGYTEAFF	TGTGCCAGCAGTTTAGCGGCTGGGGGGGGCTACACTGAAGCTTTCTTT
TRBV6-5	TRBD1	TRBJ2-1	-	CASSYSTGASNEQFF	TGTGCCAGCAGTTACTCGACAGGGGCTAGCAATGAGCAGTTCTTC
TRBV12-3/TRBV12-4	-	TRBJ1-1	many	CASSQGRAFF	TGTGCCAGCAGTCAGGGTCGGGCTTTCTTT
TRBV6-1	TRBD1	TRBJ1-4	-	CASSPGQVWGHHEKLFF	TGTGCCAGCAGTCCCGGACAGGTTTGGGGGCATCATGAAAAACTGTTTTTT
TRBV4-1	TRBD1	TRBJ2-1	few	CASSQGLGTGEKNEQFF	TGCGCCAGCAGCCAAGGACTCGGGACAGGGGAGAAGAATGAGCAGTTCTTC
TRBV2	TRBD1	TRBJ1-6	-	CASTAQGADNSPLHF	TGTGCCAGCACCGCACAGGGGGCAGATAATTCACCCCTCCACTTT
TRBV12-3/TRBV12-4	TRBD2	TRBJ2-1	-	CASSPGLADNEQFF	TGTGCCAGCAGTCCGGGACTAGCGGACAATGAGCAGTTCTTC
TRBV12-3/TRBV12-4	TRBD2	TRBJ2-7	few	CASSTSGGAGEQYF	TGTGCCAGCAGCACTAGCGGGGGGGCCGGGGAGCAGTACTTC
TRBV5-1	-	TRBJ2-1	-	CASIGRPQGGPYNEQFF	TGCGCCAGCATTGGAAGGCCCCAGGGGGGACCTTACAATGAGCAGTTCTTC
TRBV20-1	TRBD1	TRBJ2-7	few	CSAGQGSYTYEQYF	TGCAGTGCGGGACAGGGGTCCTATACCTACGAGCAGTACTTC
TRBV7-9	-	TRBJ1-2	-	CASSLGTWQGYTF	TGTGCCAGCAGCCTAGGGACGTGGCAAGGCTACACCTTC
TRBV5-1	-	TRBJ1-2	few	CASSLGNDGYTF	TGCGCCAGCAGCTTGGGGAATGACGGCTACACCTTC
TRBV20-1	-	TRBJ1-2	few	CSALETVQNYGYTF	TGCAGTGCTCTGGAGACGGTGCAAAACTATGGCTACACCTTC
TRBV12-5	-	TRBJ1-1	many	CASGLTTEAFF	TGTGCTAGTGGCTTAACAACTGAAGCTTTCTTT
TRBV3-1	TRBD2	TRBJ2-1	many	CASSLSGGNEQFF	TGTGCCAGCTCCCTTAGCGGGGGAAATGAGCAGTTCTTC
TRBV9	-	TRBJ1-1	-	CASSAYGQNTEAFF	TGTGCCAGCAGCGCTTACGGGCAGAACACTGAAGCTTTCTTT
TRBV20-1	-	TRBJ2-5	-	CSARVGRGAETQYF	TGCAGTGCTAGAGTTGGCAGGGGGGCCGAGACCCAGTACTTC
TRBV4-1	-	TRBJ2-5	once	CASSQDQAGGETQYF	TGCGCCAGCAGCCAAGACCAAGCCGGTGGGGAGACCCAGTACTTC
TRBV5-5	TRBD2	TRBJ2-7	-	CASSLTAGGLYEQYF	TGTGCCAGCAGCTTGACAGCGGGGGGGCTCTACGAGCAGTACTTC
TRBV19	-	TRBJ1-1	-	CASTIWPLGTEAFF	TGTGCCAGTACCATCTGGCCCCTGGGCACTGAAGCTTTCTTT
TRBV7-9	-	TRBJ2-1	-	CASSLEGDHRVSEQFF	TGTGCCAGCAGCTTAGAGGGAGATCATAGAGTTAGTGAGCAGTTCTTC
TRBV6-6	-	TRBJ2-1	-	CAITGHKYDEQFF	TGTGCCATAACGGGACATAAGTACGATGAGCAGTTCTTC
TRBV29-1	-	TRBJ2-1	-	CSVEDKRVTSYNEQFF	TGCAGCGTTGAAGATAAGAGGGTAACCTCCTACAATGAGCAGTTCTTC
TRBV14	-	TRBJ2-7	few	CASSQDSGLHGQYF	TGTGCCAGCAGCCAAGATTCTGGACTTCACGGGCAGTACTTC
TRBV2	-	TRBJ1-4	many	CASSEGQGAYEKLFF	TGTGCCAGCAGTGAAGGTCAGGGAGCTTATGAAAAACTGTTTTTT
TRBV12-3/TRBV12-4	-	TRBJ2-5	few	CASSLSGPGNQETQYF	TGTGCCAGCAGTTTAAGCGGGCCGGGGAACCAAGAGACCCAGTACTTC
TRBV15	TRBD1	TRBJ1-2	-	CATSRAYDRGSGYTF	TGTGCCACCAGCAGAGCGTACGACAGGGGCTCTGGCTACACCTTC
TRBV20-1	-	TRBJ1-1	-	CSAGNMNTEAFF	TGCAGTGCGGGGAATATGAACACTGAAGCTTTCTTT
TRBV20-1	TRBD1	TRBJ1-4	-	CSASRGQVSNEKLFF	TGCAGTGCTAGTCGCGGACAGGTCTCTAATGAAAAACTGTTTTTT
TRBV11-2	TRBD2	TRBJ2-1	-	CASSFLSGGSSYNEQFF	TGTGCCAGCAGCTTTCTTAGCGGGGGGAGCTCCTACAATGAGCAGTTCTTC